These 17 T cell receptor beta chains came from one sample sequenced in a study of radiation and T cells in renal cell carcinoma. Produced via immunoSEQ multiplex PCR; TCRdb's table is partial and in-frame only. Of 140,000 or so clones detected, roughly 90% appear once; the ten largest clones hold under 20%. Time point specified: blood 4 weeks post-SBRT, at nephrectomy. Treatment given: 15 Gy SBRT to primary tumor, nephrectomy 4 weeks later. Sample: blood, taken from a patient whose treatment included radiotherapy and nephrectomy. The receptors here all came from a woman aged 45-65 years with renal cell carcinoma.

The chain combines TRBV6-5 with TRBJ2-2; D is undetermined. Trimming left V 4 bases short and J 5 bases short, with 17 bases between. Germline V gives CDR1 MNHEY, CDR2 SVGAGI. The CDR3 has 16 residues. The CDR3 protein is CASSSAGSAWTGELFF. The CDR3 nucleotides read TGTGCCAGCAGTTCCGCCGGCTCGGCTTGGACCGGGGAGCTGTTTTTT.

The rearrangement uses TRBV9 and TRBJ2-7, with 12 bases identical to TRBD1. J lost 7 bases, V lost 1 base, and 9 bases had no gene match. Germline lookup yields CDR1 SGDLS and CDR2 YYNGEE. The CDR3 runs 16 residues. The CDR3 loop reads CASSVYGTGGLPEQYF. DNA for the CDR3: TGTGCCAGCAGCGTATACGGGACAGGGGGCCTTCCGGAGCAGTACTTC.

The CDR3 DNA sequence: TGTGCCAGCAGTAAGGAACGGTCACAAGAGACCCAGTACTTC. This encodes CASSKERSQETQYF. The genes are TRBV6-6 and TRBJ2-5; D is ambiguous. The germline V and J ends were trimmed by 5 bases and 2 bases, with 12 bases remaining between them. The CDR3 contains 14 residues. Germline CDR1 is MNHNY and CDR2 is SVGAGI (reference sequence).

The rearrangement uses TRBV9 and TRBJ2-2, with 15 positions matching TRBD2. Germline V gene lookup returns CDR1 SGDLS and CDR2 YYNGEE. The CDR3 spans 18 residues. The V and J ends lost 0 bases and 5 bases, in that order; junction bases with no gene match: 5. CDR3 loop: CASSVGLGLAGGTGELFF. CDR3 bases: TGTGCCAGCAGCGTAGGTTTGGGACTAGCGGGGGGAACCGGGGAGCTGTTTTTT.

The chain recombines TRBV7-2 with TRBJ1-5; 7 positions agree with TRBD1. Germline V gene lookup returns CDR1 SGHTA and CDR2 FQGNSA. J was trimmed by 7 bases and V by 7 bases; bases with no gene match: 7. The CDR3 extends over 13 amino acids. The chain's CDR3 is CASTPTGEQPQHF. The CDR3 nucleotides read TGTGCCAGCACCCCTACAGGGGAACAGCCCCAGCATTTT. The whole variable domain, remainder taken from reference TRBV7-2 and TRBJ1-5, is GAGVSQSPSNKVTEKGKDVELRCDPISGHTALYWYRQSLGQGLEFLIYFQGNSAPDKSGLPSDRFSAERTGGSVSTLTIQRTQQEDSAVYLCASTPTGEQPQHFGDGTRLSIL.

The chain joins TRBV19 to TRBJ1-1, with 7 bases that match TRBD1. The CDR3 has 13 residues. The ends lost 3 bases at V and 7 bases at J; junction bases unmatched: 5. Germline-derived CDR1 and CDR2 are LNHDA and SQIVND (reference sequence). In nucleotides, the CDR3 is TGTGCCAGTAGTATCAACAGGGGTAATGAAGCTTTCTTT. Translation gives CASSINRGNEAFF.

The CDR3 is CASSRPSGRVNEQYF. As DNA, the CDR3 is TGTGCCAGCAGCCGCCCCAGCGGGAGGGTAAACGAGCAGTACTTC. The chain uses TRBV7-2 and TRBJ2-7; 10 bases are shared with TRBD2. V lost 5 bases to trimming and J lost 5 bases; unmatched junction nucleotides: 9. Per germline, CDR1 SGHTA and CDR2 FQGNSA. This CDR3 is 15 amino acids long.

V is TRBV6-5 and J is TRBJ1-1; D not certain. Per germline, CDR1 MNHEY and CDR2 SVGAGI. Trimming removed 2 bases at V and 1 base at J, with 8 bases between. The CDR3 runs to 14 residues. The CDR3 nucleotides read TGTGCCAGCAGTTACAGGATACAGAACACTGAAGCTTTCTTT. Its protein product is CASSYRIQNTEAFF.

This chain uses TRBV7-2 with TRBJ1-2; maybe TRBD1 (6 bases). V lost 6 bases and J lost 0, with 8 bases in between. The germline gives CDR1 SGHTA, CDR2 FQGNSA. CDR3 length: 13 amino acids. As DNA, the CDR3 is TGTGCCAGCAGTGACAGGTCTAACTATGGCTACACCTTC. Protein product: CASSDRSNYGYTF.

This clone was seen a few times. J is TRBJ1-4 and V is TRBV28; D is ambiguous. The CDR3 is made up of 15 amino acids. Trimming took 8 bases from V and 0 from J, leaving 13 bases between them. Germline CDR1 is MDHEN and CDR2 is SYDVKM. This CDR3 is CASSSPGATNEKLFF. CDR3 nucleotides: TGTGCCAGCTCCTCTCCGGGCGCAACTAATGAAAAACTGTTTTTT.

The chain uses TRBV6-5 and TRBJ2-7, with D possibly matching TRBD2 (6 bases). The V end lost 2 bases, the J end lost 5 bases, and 16 bases lay between the germline ends. Germline V gene sequence: CDR1 MNHEY, CDR2 SVGAGI. The CDR3 loop spans 15 amino acids. The CDR3 region is CASSYTLQGLDEQYF. The CDR3 nucleotides read TGTGCCAGCAGTTACACGCTGCAGGGACTGGACGAGCAGTACTTC.

The V and J genes are TRBV6-6 and TRBJ1-2, with D perhaps TRBD1 (6 bases). The V end was cut by 0 bases, the J end by 3 bases, with 11 bases between. CDR3 size: 15 residues. Germline loops: CDR1 MNHNY, CDR2 SVGAGI (reference sequence). CDR3: CASSYSGARHYGYTF. The CDR3 DNA sequence: TGTGCCAGCAGTTACTCGGGGGCCAGGCACTATGGCTACACCTTC.

The V call is TRBV21-1, the J call TRBJ1-1. TRBV21-1 is recorded as a pseudogene. The CDR3 totals 12 residues. CDR3 DNA: TGTGCCAGCAGCAAAGTACTTCGGGGAGCTTTCTTT. Amino acid sequence: CASSKVLRGAFF.

The gene calls are TRBV7-9 and TRBJ1-1; the D is unclear. V gave up 1 base and J gave up 0 bases, with 6 bases separating them. The CDR3 is 14 amino acids. Germline lookup yields CDR1 SEHNR and CDR2 FQNEAQ (reference sequence). The CDR3 coding sequence is TGTGCCAGCAGCTTAGGCAGGCTGAACACTGAAGCTTTCTTT. Translated: CASSLGRLNTEAFF.

The DNA of the CDR3 is TGTGCCAGCAGCTTAGGGCTAGCCGGGGAGCTGTTTTTT. Amino acid sequence: CASSLGLAGELFF. The V gene is TRBV7-2, the J gene TRBJ2-2; D ambiguous. Germline V gene sequence: CDR1 SGHTA, CDR2 FQGNSA. The CDR3 has 13 residues. The V gene lost 1 base and the J gene lost 6 bases, with 6 bases spanning the gap. The whole variable domain, remainder taken from reference TRBV7-2 and TRBJ2-2, is GAGVSQSPSNKVTEKGKDVELRCDPISGHTALYWYRQSLGQGLEFLIYFQGNSAPDKSGLPSDRFSAERTGGSVSTLTIQRTQQEDSAVYLCASSLGLAGELFFGEGSRLTVL.

This sequence joins TRBV19 and TRBJ2-6, with D tentatively TRBD1 or TRBD2 (5 bases each). The V gene lost 3 bases and the J gene lost 1 base, with 13 bases spanning the gap. This CDR3 is 17 amino acids long. In germline, CDR1 is LNHDA, CDR2 SQIVND (reference sequence). The CDR3 DNA sequence: TGTGCCAGTAGTATTAGGCAGGGCGGGTCTGGGGCCAACGTCCTGACTTTC. It translates to CASSIRQGGSGANVLTF.

The chain links TRBV14 to TRBJ2-7; 8 nucleotides agree with TRBD2. Germline assignment: CDR1 SGHDN and CDR2 FVKESK. The CDR3 has 16 residues. V shed 4 bases, J shed 2 bases, and the junction held 10 bases outside the gene matches. The CDR3 coding sequence is TGTGCCAGCAGCCCCCGAGTGAGCGGGAGCCCCTACGAGCAGTACTTC. Protein product: CASSPRVSGSPYEQYF.